This is a list of T cell receptor beta chains from one sample in a study of beta chain features in type 1 diabetes. The data were produced by immunoSEQ multiplex PCR, yet TCRdb's version contains in-frame clones alone and is incomplete. This table has 350,000 to 400,000 clones, about 15% appearing once. Sequencing input: naive CD4+ T cells from blood. The receptors come from a woman aged 18-29 years in good health. CDR3s include the opening cysteine and the closing phenylalanine or tryptophan. The D gene is left open where the match is weak. Only part of the rows carry a size: once, few, many, or a class if the clone is expanded.

d_call: TRBD1
v_call: TRBV7-9
clone_size: few
j_call: TRBJ1-1
cdr3_aa: CASSYIQGEGTEAFF
cdr3_nt: TGTGCCAGCAGCTACATCCAGGGGGAAGGTACTGAAGCTTTCTTT

d_call: NA
v_call: TRBV19
clone_size: NA
j_call: TRBJ2-1
cdr3_aa: CASTTGWNNEQFF
cdr3_nt: TGTGCCAGTACTACCGGGTGGAACAATGAGCAGTTCTTC

d_call: NA
v_call: TRBV7-9
clone_size: NA
j_call: TRBJ2-3
cdr3_aa: CASSLEGGSKDTQYF
cdr3_nt: TGTGCCAGCAGCTTAGAGGGCGGGTCGAAAGATACGCAGTATTTT

d_call: NA
v_call: TRBV28
clone_size: NA
j_call: TRBJ1-1
cdr3_aa: CASSFSRNTEAFF
cdr3_nt: TGTGCCAGCAGTTTCTCCCGGAACACTGAAGCTTTCTTT

d_call: NA
v_call: TRBV5-1
clone_size: NA
j_call: TRBJ2-5
cdr3_aa: CASRKVGGIIETQYF
cdr3_nt: TGCGCCAGCAGGAAAGTCGGAGGGATTATAGAGACCCAGTACTTC

d_call: TRBD1
v_call: TRBV6-6
clone_size: NA
j_call: TRBJ1-2
cdr3_aa: CASSPRVGARGGYTF
cdr3_nt: TGTGCCAGCAGCCCCAGGGTCGGGGCCAGGGGGGGCTACACCTTC

d_call: NA
v_call: TRBV30
clone_size: NA
j_call: TRBJ1-4
cdr3_aa: CAWSARVFNEKLFF
cdr3_nt: TGTGCCTGGAGTGCCCGGGTCTTTAATGAAAAACTGTTTTTT

d_call: TRBD2
v_call: TRBV5-4
clone_size: NA
j_call: TRBJ2-1
cdr3_aa: CASSFRLAGYNEQFF
cdr3_nt: TGTGCCAGCAGCTTCCGACTAGCGGGATACAATGAGCAGTTCTTC

d_call: TRBD1
v_call: TRBV7-9
clone_size: few
j_call: TRBJ2-2
cdr3_aa: CASSHTGELNTGELFF
cdr3_nt: TGTGCCAGCAGCCACACAGGGGAGTTAAACACCGGGGAGCTGTTTTTT

d_call: TRBD1
v_call: TRBV13
clone_size: NA
j_call: TRBJ1-1
cdr3_aa: CASSPGQRVGEAFF
cdr3_nt: TGTGCCAGCAGCCCGGGACAGAGGGTCGGGGAAGCTTTCTTT

d_call: NA
v_call: TRBV11-2
clone_size: NA
j_call: TRBJ2-2
cdr3_aa: CASSWAGTLNTGELFF
cdr3_nt: TGTGCCAGCAGCTGGGCGGGGACCTTGAACACCGGGGAGCTGTTTTTT

d_call: NA
v_call: TRBV9
clone_size: few
j_call: TRBJ2-1
cdr3_aa: CASSVDYYTNNEQFF
cdr3_nt: TGTGCCAGCAGCGTAGACTACTACACAAACAATGAGCAGTTCTTC

d_call: TRBD1
v_call: TRBV4-1
clone_size: NA
j_call: TRBJ2-1
cdr3_aa: CASSQVWDSYNEQFF
cdr3_nt: TGCGCCAGCAGCCAGGTATGGGACAGCTACAATGAGCAGTTCTTC

d_call: TRBD1
v_call: TRBV28
clone_size: few
j_call: TRBJ1-1
cdr3_aa: CASSPWTGGNTEAFF
cdr3_nt: TGTGCCAGCAGTCCCTGGACAGGCGGGAACACTGAAGCTTTCTTT

d_call: TRBD2
v_call: TRBV29-1
clone_size: NA
j_call: TRBJ2-1
cdr3_aa: CSVRGLAGGNEQFF
cdr3_nt: TGCAGCGTCAGAGGACTAGCGGGAGGGAATGAGCAGTTCTTC

d_call: TRBD2
v_call: TRBV7-9
clone_size: NA
j_call: TRBJ2-7
cdr3_aa: CASSLVGRGRHEQYF
cdr3_nt: TGTGCCAGCAGCTTAGTGGGGAGGGGTAGGCACGAGCAGTACTTC

d_call: TRBD2
v_call: TRBV7-9
clone_size: few
j_call: TRBJ2-7
cdr3_aa: CASNAGGAYEQYF
cdr3_nt: TGTGCCAGTAACGCCGGGGGGGCCTACGAGCAGTACTTC

d_call: TRBD1
v_call: TRBV5-4
clone_size: NA
j_call: TRBJ1-2
cdr3_aa: CASSQGRGQGSYGYTF
cdr3_nt: TGTGCCAGCAGCCAGGGGCGAGGACAGGGATCCTATGGCTACACCTTC

d_call: TRBD1
v_call: TRBV7-2
clone_size: NA
j_call: TRBJ1-4
cdr3_aa: CASSLARTGQEKLFF
cdr3_nt: TGTGCCAGCAGCTTAGCGCGGACAGGCCAAGAAAAACTGTTTTTT

d_call: TRBD2
v_call: TRBV30
clone_size: NA
j_call: TRBJ2-7
cdr3_aa: CAWSLAGALLEQYF
cdr3_nt: TGTGCCTGGAGTCTAGCGGGAGCCCTACTCGAGCAGTACTTC

d_call: TRBD2
v_call: TRBV7-3
clone_size: NA
j_call: TRBJ2-3
cdr3_aa: CASSIRTSGRADTQYF
cdr3_nt: TGTGCCAGCAGCATACGGACTAGCGGGAGAGCAGATACGCAGTATTTT

d_call: NA
v_call: TRBV6-5
clone_size: NA
j_call: TRBJ2-4
cdr3_aa: CASSSQGLAKNIQYF
cdr3_nt: TGTGCCAGCAGTTCGCAGGGGTTAGCCAAAAACATTCAGTACTTC

d_call: NA
v_call: TRBV5-4
clone_size: NA
j_call: TRBJ2-5
cdr3_aa: CASSSTGLRETQYF
cdr3_nt: TGTGCCAGCAGCTCAACAGGGTTACGAGAGACCCAGTACTTC

d_call: NA
v_call: TRBV7-9
clone_size: NA
j_call: TRBJ2-7
cdr3_aa: CASSSEGYEQYF
cdr3_nt: TGTGCCAGCAGCTCCGAGGGCTACGAGCAGTACTTC

d_call: NA
v_call: TRBV27
clone_size: NA
j_call: TRBJ1-5
cdr3_aa: CASSRREEGQPQHF
cdr3_nt: TGTGCCAGCAGTCGTAGGGAGGAAGGCCAGCCCCAGCATTTT

d_call: TRBD2
v_call: TRBV4-3
clone_size: NA
j_call: TRBJ2-1
cdr3_aa: CASGLAGRYNEQFF
cdr3_nt: TGCGCCAGTGGACTAGCGGGAAGATACAATGAGCAGTTCTTC

d_call: NA
v_call: TRBV18
clone_size: NA
j_call: TRBJ1-2
cdr3_aa: CASSPRREVNYGYTF
cdr3_nt: TGTGCCAGCTCACCACGCCGGGAAGTCAACTATGGCTACACCTTC

d_call: NA
v_call: TRBV18
clone_size: few
j_call: TRBJ2-4
cdr3_aa: CASSPPNGVVAKNIQYF
cdr3_nt: TGTGCCAGCTCACCACCGAACGGGGTTGTGGCCAAAAACATTCAGTACTTC

d_call: NA
v_call: TRBV10-3
clone_size: NA
j_call: TRBJ2-1
cdr3_aa: CASGTDYNEQFF
cdr3_nt: TGTGCCAGCGGGACGGACTACAATGAGCAGTTCTTC

d_call: TRBD1
v_call: TRBV29-1
clone_size: NA
j_call: TRBJ1-4
cdr3_aa: CSVGGGRDEKLFF
cdr3_nt: TGCAGCGTTGGAGGGGGCAGGGATGAAAAACTGTTTTTT

d_call: NA
v_call: TRBV30
clone_size: NA
j_call: TRBJ1-2
cdr3_aa: CAWRGGTSYGYTF
cdr3_nt: TGTGCCTGGAGGGGGGGGACCAGCTATGGCTACACCTTC

d_call: TRBD2
v_call: TRBV28
clone_size: NA
j_call: TRBJ2-5
cdr3_aa: CASNGVGGSWETQYF
cdr3_nt: TGTGCCAGCAACGGAGTGGGAGGGTCGTGGGAGACCCAGTACTTC

d_call: TRBD2
v_call: TRBV18
clone_size: few
j_call: TRBJ2-3
cdr3_aa: CASSRTELAATTDTQYF
cdr3_nt: TGTGCCAGCTCACGCACAGAGCTAGCGGCTACCACAGATACGCAGTATTTT

d_call: NA
v_call: TRBV5-4
clone_size: NA
j_call: TRBJ2-7
cdr3_aa: CASSLPGYEQYF
cdr3_nt: TGTGCCAGCAGCTTGCCAGGCTACGAGCAGTACTTC

d_call: TRBD2
v_call: TRBV2
clone_size: NA
j_call: TRBJ2-3
cdr3_aa: CASREGGTTDTQYF
cdr3_nt: TGTGCCAGCAGAGAGGGAGGGACCACAGATACGCAGTATTTT

d_call: NA
v_call: TRBV9
clone_size: NA
j_call: TRBJ2-3
cdr3_aa: CASSVERGNTDTQYF
cdr3_nt: TGTGCCAGCAGCGTAGAGCGCGGAAACACAGATACGCAGTATTTT

d_call: NA
v_call: TRBV15
clone_size: few
j_call: TRBJ1-2
cdr3_aa: CATSRGRDGYTF
cdr3_nt: TGTGCCACCAGCAGAGGGAGGGACGGCTACACCTTC

d_call: TRBD2
v_call: TRBV14
clone_size: few
j_call: TRBJ2-1
cdr3_aa: CASSQTGLAEVNEQFF
cdr3_nt: TGTGCCAGCAGCCAGACGGGACTAGCGGAGGTCAATGAGCAGTTCTTC

d_call: NA
v_call: TRBV29-1
clone_size: NA
j_call: TRBJ2-7
cdr3_aa: CSVGPTSYEQYF
cdr3_nt: TGCAGCGTTGGACCGACATCCTACGAGCAGTACTTC

d_call: TRBD2
v_call: TRBV7-8
clone_size: NA
j_call: TRBJ2-5
cdr3_aa: CASSLASGLYQETQYF
cdr3_nt: TGTGCCAGCAGCTTAGCTAGCGGGCTGTACCAAGAGACCCAGTACTTC

d_call: TRBD1
v_call: TRBV4-2
clone_size: few
j_call: TRBJ1-2
cdr3_aa: CASIRDRAPYGYTF
cdr3_nt: TGTGCCAGCATCAGAGACAGGGCACCCTATGGCTACACCTTC

d_call: NA
v_call: TRBV30
clone_size: few
j_call: TRBJ2-4
cdr3_aa: CAWSGMIENIQYF
cdr3_nt: TGTGCCTGGAGCGGGATGATTGAGAACATTCAGTACTTC

d_call: NA
v_call: TRBV6-5
clone_size: NA
j_call: TRBJ2-5
cdr3_aa: CASISRETQYF
cdr3_nt: TGTGCCAGCATCTCGAGGGAGACCCAGTACTTC

d_call: TRBD1
v_call: TRBV29-1
clone_size: NA
j_call: TRBJ2-7
cdr3_aa: CSVQPRTGSLREQYF
cdr3_nt: TGCAGCGTCCAGCCACGGACAGGCTCCCTACGTGAGCAGTACTTC

d_call: NA
v_call: TRBV25-1
clone_size: few
j_call: TRBJ2-5
cdr3_aa: CASRDTGQETQYF
cdr3_nt: TGTGCCAGCAGGGACACCGGCCAAGAGACCCAGTACTTC

d_call: TRBD1
v_call: TRBV19
clone_size: few
j_call: TRBJ1-1
cdr3_aa: CASSTGDRVGAFF
cdr3_nt: TGTGCCAGTAGTACCGGGGACAGGGTCGGGGCTTTCTTT

d_call: NA
v_call: TRBV29-1
clone_size: few
j_call: TRBJ2-2
cdr3_aa: CSVERLLNTGELFF
cdr3_nt: TGCAGCGTTGAAAGACTCCTGAACACCGGGGAGCTGTTTTTT

d_call: TRBD1
v_call: TRBV19
clone_size: NA
j_call: TRBJ1-5
cdr3_aa: CASHGQGYYQPQHF
cdr3_nt: TGTGCCAGCCATGGACAGGGATACTATCAGCCCCAGCATTTT

d_call: TRBD2
v_call: TRBV19
clone_size: few
j_call: TRBJ2-7
cdr3_aa: CATRRSGATYEQYF
cdr3_nt: TGTGCCACCCGACGCAGCGGGGCCACCTACGAGCAGTACTTC

d_call: NA
v_call: TRBV7-2
clone_size: few
j_call: TRBJ2-1
cdr3_aa: CASSLGAGTPGYNEQFF
cdr3_nt: TGTGCCAGCAGCTTAGGTGCCGGGACTCCTGGATACAATGAGCAGTTCTTC

d_call: NA
v_call: TRBV30
clone_size: NA
j_call: TRBJ1-5
cdr3_aa: CAWSLSGVRLPQHF
cdr3_nt: TGTGCCTGGAGTCTAAGCGGCGTCCGTCTACCCCAGCATTTT

d_call: TRBD2
v_call: TRBV5-1
clone_size: few
j_call: TRBJ2-7
cdr3_aa: CASSSWGGRDEQYF
cdr3_nt: TGCGCCAGCAGCTCCTGGGGGGGGAGGGACGAGCAGTACTTC